These T cell receptor beta chains were read from a single sample in a study of T-cell reconstitution after alpha-beta-depleted transplantation in children. TCRdb fed the PCR reads into MiXCR, producing one record per CDR3 protein. The sample includes about 420,000 distinct CDR3 sequences, roughly 16% of them seen just once. Specimen: PBMCs, mostly from graft donor cells, collected 360 days after TCRalphabeta/CD19-depleted stem cell transplant. All receptors derive from a boy under three years old who had a stem cell transplant for Wiskott-Aldrich syndrome, so the T cells may come from the graft donor. Both conserved end residues are part of each CDR3. The order of the fields is V gene, J gene, CDR3 protein.

V gene: TRBV20-1
J gene: TRBJ2-5
CDR3 protein: CSASMGTGGETQYF

V gene: TRBV9
J gene: TRBJ2-3
CDR3 protein: CASSVGLTGGGTDTQYF

V gene: TRBV11-3
J gene: TRBJ2-7
CDR3 protein: CASSGASGRTYEQYF

V gene: TRBV12-3/TRBV12-4
J gene: TRBJ1-1
CDR3 protein: CASSRTGSFEAFF

V gene: TRBV6-4
J gene: TRBJ1-2
CDR3 protein: CASSDSSLETGGVGYTF

V gene: TRBV10-3
J gene: TRBJ2-5
CDR3 protein: CAISEGREETQYF

V gene: TRBV15
J gene: TRBJ2-1
CDR3 protein: CATSRDQPRGNEQFF

V gene: TRBV5-1
J gene: TRBJ2-2
CDR3 protein: CASRTTGMGNTGELFF

V gene: TRBV24-1
J gene: TRBJ2-1
CDR3 protein: CATSDYNEQFF

V gene: TRBV20-1
J gene: TRBJ2-3
CDR3 protein: CSAILAGGQEAQYF

V gene: TRBV18
J gene: TRBJ1-1
CDR3 protein: CASSPKQGRTEAFF

V gene: TRBV15
J gene: TRBJ2-2
CDR3 protein: CATSRDWRGKGNTGELFF

V gene: TRBV6-5
J gene: TRBJ2-7
CDR3 protein: CASSYSPGLNYEQYF

V gene: TRBV20-1
J gene: TRBJ2-5
CDR3 protein: CSAPFPSGRKETQYF

V gene: TRBV11-2
J gene: TRBJ2-7
CDR3 protein: CASSPDLSLRGGIYEQYF

V gene: TRBV5-5
J gene: TRBJ2-3
CDR3 protein: CASSTLTGSGTQYF

V gene: TRBV15
J gene: TRBJ1-5
CDR3 protein: CATTRDLRGSNQPQHF

V gene: TRBV12-3/TRBV12-4
J gene: TRBJ2-5
CDR3 protein: CASSSPGRARQETQYF

V gene: TRBV5-1
J gene: TRBJ2-1
CDR3 protein: CASSLPSHEQFF

V gene: TRBV5-1
J gene: TRBJ2-7
CDR3 protein: CASSTRLAGEEQYF

V gene: TRBV18
J gene: TRBJ2-7
CDR3 protein: CASSPPSGYEQYF

V gene: TRBV4-3
J gene: TRBJ2-3
CDR3 protein: CASSQDPFHGGRGADTQYF

V gene: TRBV12-3/TRBV12-4
J gene: TRBJ2-5
CDR3 protein: CASSLSKTGQTQYF

V gene: TRBV24-1
J gene: TRBJ2-1
CDR3 protein: CATSDSQRGALNEQFF